Listed below are T cell receptor beta chains from one sample, sequenced in a study of blood T cell repertoires in COVID-19. Repertoires were generated with immunoSEQ multiplex PCR, while TCRdb's copy carries only in-frame clones and drops some. The sample contains about 300,000 clones, about 89% of which appear only once. Sequenced sample: PBMCs or T cells enriched from blood (not recorded which). These receptors were taken from a man between 60 and 75 years old who had recovered from COVID-19. CDR3s include the opening cysteine and the closing phenylalanine or tryptophan. D genes are given only for firm matches. The listing skips clone size in some rows; elsewhere it reads once, few, many or a size class.

J gene,CDR3 length,V gene,clone size,D gene,CDR3 DNA,CDR3 protein
TRBJ1-3,15,TRBV3-1/TRBV3-2,.,.,TGTGCCAGCAGCCAAAATACAGGGTCTGGAAACACCATATATTTT,CASSQNTGSGNTIYF
TRBJ2-5,16,TRBV7-2,once,TRBD1,TGTGCCAGCAGCTTAGCGTTCGCGCAGGGGGAAGAGACCCAGTACTTC,CASSLAFAQGEETQYF
TRBJ2-2,17,TRBV6-2/TRBV6-3,.,TRBD1,TGTGCCAGCAGTTTCTACGACAGGGCCCTTAACACCGGGGAGCTGTTTTTT,CASSFYDRALNTGELFF
TRBJ2-1,14,TRBV3-1/TRBV3-2,.,TRBD2,TGTGCCAGCAGCCAAGATTGGGCGGGAGTTGAGCAGTTCTTC,CASSQDWAGVEQFF
TRBJ1-2,11,TRBV2,.,TRBD1,TGTGCCAGGACAGGGGTTCAAGGCTACACCTTC,CARTGVQGYTF
TRBJ1-6,15,TRBV4-2,.,.,TGTGCCAGCAGCCAACTGACAGATTCCGATTCACCCCTCCACTTT,CASSQLTDSDSPLHF
TRBJ1-2,13,TRBV6-5,.,.,TGTGCCAGCAGTTACAACAGGGAGCATGGCTACACCTTC,CASSYNREHGYTF
TRBJ2-3,17,TRBV4-2,.,.,TGTGCCAGCAGCCAAGTGGAGGGGGCAGGGAAGTCAGATACGCAGTATTTT,CASSQVEGAGKSDTQYF
TRBJ1-1,14,TRBV19,.,.,TGTGCCAGTAGGGGCGTGACAGCGAACACTGAAGCTTTCTTT,CASRGVTANTEAFF
TRBJ2-1,14,TRBV6-5,.,TRBD2,TGTGCCAGCAGTTACGTCGCGGTGCGGGGGGGTCAGTTCTTC,CASSYVAVRGGQFF
TRBJ2-5,14,TRBV28,.,TRBD1,TGTGCCAGCAGTCCGGGACAGGGCCTGTGGACCCAGTACTTC,CASSPGQGLWTQYF
TRBJ1-4,14,TRBV3-1/TRBV3-2,.,TRBD1,TGTGCCAGCAGCTCCCGACAGGGTAACGAAAAACTGTTTTTT,CASSSRQGNEKLFF
TRBJ1-1,15,TRBV10-1,.,TRBD1,TGCGCCAGCAGTGAGTCCGGGACAGGGACCACTGAAGCTTTCTTT,CASSESGTGTTEAFF
TRBJ1-5,15,TRBV19,.,.,TGTGCCAGTAGCGGGGGAACTATTAGCAATCAGCCCCAGCATTTT,CASSGGTISNQPQHF
TRBJ2-1,17,TRBV11-2,.,TRBD2,TGTGCCAGCAGCTTTAGGCCCCCCAGCGGGGGCTACAATGAGCAGTTCTTC,CASSFRPPSGGYNEQFF
TRBJ1-6,14,TRBV30,.,TRBD1,TGTGCCTGGAGCCGACAGGGGGACGGTTCACCCCTCCACTTT,CAWSRQGDGSPLHF
TRBJ2-2,12,TRBV25-1,.,.,TGTGCCAGCAGTGAACCTCCGGGTCAGCTGTTTTTT,CASSEPPGQLFF
TRBJ1-1,14,TRBV2,.,.,TGTGCCAGCAGGAGAGGTGGAGGAAACACTGAAGCTTTCTTT,CASRRGGGNTEAFF
TRBJ1-5,15,TRBV7-2,.,.,TGTGCCAGCAGCTTAGACAGAAATAGCAATCAGCCCCAGCATTTT,CASSLDRNSNQPQHF
TRBJ1-5,16,TRBV19,.,.,TGTGCCAGTAGTATCTCCGACACGTCCGGCAATCAGCCCCAGCATTTT,CASSISDTSGNQPQHF
TRBJ2-2,17,TRBV21-1,.,.,TGTGCCAGCAGCTCCCCCAAGACAGCCCTGAACACCGGGGAGCTGTTTTTT,CASSSPKTALNTGELFF
TRBJ1-6,15,TRBV28,.,.,TGTGCCAGCAGTTTATGGAGGGTGGTAGAGTCACCCCTCCACTTT,CASSLWRVVESPLHF
TRBJ2-1,17,TRBV9,few,.,TGTGCCAGCAGCCCGTACTCGTCTACCCTCTCCTACAATGAGCAGTTCTTC,CASSPYSSTLSYNEQFF
TRBJ2-2,12,TRBV7-9,.,.,TGTGCCAGCAGTCAGATCCCCGGGGAGCTGTTTTTT,CASSQIPGELFF
TRBJ1-4,15,TRBV5-1,.,TRBD1,TGCGCCAGCAGCTTAGAGACAGGGGTTAATGAAAAACTGTTTTTT,CASSLETGVNEKLFF
TRBJ2-7,16,TRBV27,.,TRBD1,TGTGCCAGCAGTCTCTCGACAGGGGGCAATTTCTACGAGCAGTACTTC,CASSLSTGGNFYEQYF
TRBJ1-2,18,TRBV6-2/TRBV6-3,.,TRBD1,TGTGCCAGCAGTTACCCTTCGGGACAGTCCTATCCACGGCATGGCTACACCTTC,CASSYPSGQSYPRHGYTF
TRBJ2-7,15,TRBV5-1,.,TRBD1,TGCGCCAGCAGCTTGGCGGGACAGATCACCTACGAGCAGTACTTC,CASSLAGQITYEQYF
TRBJ2-7,16,TRBV7-2,.,.,TGTGCCAGCAGCTTAAGTCGGGTCCCAAGGTCCGACGAGCAGTACTTC,CASSLSRVPRSDEQYF
TRBJ2-7,13,TRBV3-1/TRBV3-2,.,TRBD1,TGTGCCAGCAGCCGGGACAGCGTATACGAGCAGTACTTC,CASSRDSVYEQYF
TRBJ2-2,17,TRBV15,.,.,TGTGCCACCAGCAGAGTTCAAGCGGGTTTCTTACCCGGGGAGCTGTTTTTT,CATSRVQAGFLPGELFF
TRBJ1-1,13,TRBV7-3,.,TRBD1,TGTGCCAGCAGCGAACAACAGGGGACTGAAGCTTTCTTT,CASSEQQGTEAFF
TRBJ2-2,16,TRBV4-2,.,.,TGTGCCAGCAGCCAAGATAGGGGACTTGGCACCGGGGAGCTGTTTTTT,CASSQDRGLGTGELFF
TRBJ2-7,14,TRBV7-2,few,TRBD2,TGTGCCAGCAGCTTATACGGGAGGGCCTACGAGCAGTACTTC,CASSLYGRAYEQYF
TRBJ2-5,15,TRBV6-6,.,.,TGTGCCAGCCGTAGCCCCCCAGGGTCCCAAGAGACCCAGTACTTC,CASRSPPGSQETQYF
TRBJ2-7,13,TRBV6-5,.,TRBD1,TGTGCCAGCCGAACGACAGGGCGCTACGAGCAGTACTTC,CASRTTGRYEQYF
TRBJ1-1,14,TRBV7-9,.,TRBD1,TGTGCCAGCAGCATGGGACAGGGGGCCCTTGAAGCTTTCTTT,CASSMGQGALEAFF
TRBJ2-7,15,TRBV6-2/TRBV6-3,once,TRBD2,TGTGCCAGCAGTTACCCAGCGGGAGGGCCTAACGAGCAGTACTTC,CASSYPAGGPNEQYF
TRBJ2-1,15,TRBV10-1,.,TRBD1,TGCGCCAGCAATAACGGACAGGGTTGGAGGGATGAGCAGTTCTTC,CASNNGQGWRDEQFF
TRBJ2-5,15,TRBV18,.,TRBD1,TGTGCCAGCTCAAGGGACAGAGGTTACCAAGAGACCCAGTACTTC,CASSRDRGYQETQYF
TRBJ1-1,13,TRBV29-1,.,TRBD1,TGCAGCGTTGAACGACAGGGGTACACTGAAGCTTTCTTT,CSVERQGYTEAFF
TRBJ2-3,14,TRBV7-3,.,TRBD2,TGTGCCAGCAGCTTAGCGGGAGCCGCAGATACGCAGTATTTT,CASSLAGAADTQYF
TRBJ2-7,15,TRBV5-1,.,TRBD2,TGCGCCAGCAGAGATCTAGCGGGAGGGAACTACGAGCAGTACTTC,CASRDLAGGNYEQYF
TRBJ1-5,13,TRBV29-1,.,.,TGCAGCGTTGCCGGGCTCCAGGGGCAGCCCCAGCATTTT,CSVAGLQGQPQHF
TRBJ2-5,15,TRBV6-5,once,TRBD1,TGTGCCAGCAGCTCCAGGGACAGGGATATGGAGACCCAGTACTTC,CASSSRDRDMETQYF
TRBJ2-7,15,TRBV7-9,few,TRBD1,TGTGCCAGCAGCTTAGCAGGGACAGGTACCCACGAGCAGTACTTC,CASSLAGTGTHEQYF
TRBJ2-7,15,TRBV6-5,.,.,TGTGCCAGCAGTTACTCGATACAGGGCCCCTACGAGCAGTACTTC,CASSYSIQGPYEQYF
TRBJ2-3,14,TRBV2,.,.,TGTGCCAGCAGCGATCCTCGGAGCACAGATACGCAGTATTTT,CASSDPRSTDTQYF
TRBJ2-5,14,TRBV19,.,TRBD2,TGTGCCAGTAGTGTAGCGGGAGGGCCAGAGACCCAGTACTTC,CASSVAGGPETQYF